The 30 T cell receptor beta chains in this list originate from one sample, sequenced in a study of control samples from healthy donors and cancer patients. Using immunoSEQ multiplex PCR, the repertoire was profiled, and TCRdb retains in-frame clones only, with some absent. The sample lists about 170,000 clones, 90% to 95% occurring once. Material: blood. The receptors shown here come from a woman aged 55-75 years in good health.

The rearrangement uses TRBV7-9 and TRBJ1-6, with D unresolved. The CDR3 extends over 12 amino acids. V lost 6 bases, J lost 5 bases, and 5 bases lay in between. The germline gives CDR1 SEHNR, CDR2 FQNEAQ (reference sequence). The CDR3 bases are TGTGCCAGCAGTACAAATAATTCACCCCTCCACTTT. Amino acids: CASSTNNSPLHF.

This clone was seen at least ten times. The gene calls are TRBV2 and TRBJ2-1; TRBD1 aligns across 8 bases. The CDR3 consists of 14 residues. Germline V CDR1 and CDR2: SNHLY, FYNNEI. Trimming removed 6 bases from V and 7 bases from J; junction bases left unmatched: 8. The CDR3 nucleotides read TGTGCCAGCAGGACAGGGGCCGGTCGGAATGAGCAGTTCTTC. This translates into CASRTGAGRNEQFF.

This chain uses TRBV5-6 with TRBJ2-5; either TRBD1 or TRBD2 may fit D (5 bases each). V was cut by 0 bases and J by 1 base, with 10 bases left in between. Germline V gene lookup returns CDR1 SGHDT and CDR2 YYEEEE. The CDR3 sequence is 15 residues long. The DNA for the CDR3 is TGTGCCAGCAGCTTGGCCAAGGGGAGCCAAGAGACCCAGTACTTC. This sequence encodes CASSLAKGSQETQYF.

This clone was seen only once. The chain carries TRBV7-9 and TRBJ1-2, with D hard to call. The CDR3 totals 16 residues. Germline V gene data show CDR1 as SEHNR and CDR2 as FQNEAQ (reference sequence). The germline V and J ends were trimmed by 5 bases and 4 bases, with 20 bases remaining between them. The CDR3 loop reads CASSPRVTAVAYGYTF. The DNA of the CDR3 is TGTGCCAGCAGCCCAAGGGTAACAGCGGTTGCCTATGGCTACACCTTC.

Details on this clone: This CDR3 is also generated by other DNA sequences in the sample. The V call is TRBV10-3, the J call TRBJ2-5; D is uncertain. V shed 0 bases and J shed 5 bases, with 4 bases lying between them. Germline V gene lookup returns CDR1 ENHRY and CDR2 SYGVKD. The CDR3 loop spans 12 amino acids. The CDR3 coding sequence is TGTGCCATCAGTGAGTCTGGGGAGACCCAGTACTTC. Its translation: CAISESGETQYF.

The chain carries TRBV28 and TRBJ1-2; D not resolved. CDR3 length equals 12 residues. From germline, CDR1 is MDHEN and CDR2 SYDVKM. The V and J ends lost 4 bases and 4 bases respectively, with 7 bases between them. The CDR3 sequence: CASSSRSYGYTF. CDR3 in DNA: TGTGCCAGCAGTTCCCGGAGCTATGGCTACACCTTC.

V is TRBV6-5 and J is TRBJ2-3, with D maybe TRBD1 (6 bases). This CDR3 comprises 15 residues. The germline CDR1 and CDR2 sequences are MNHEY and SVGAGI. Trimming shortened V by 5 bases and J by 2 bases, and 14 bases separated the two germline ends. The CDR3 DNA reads TGTGCCAGCAGTCCCGGACAGCTCATCACAGATACGCAGTATTTT. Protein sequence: CASSPGQLITDTQYF.

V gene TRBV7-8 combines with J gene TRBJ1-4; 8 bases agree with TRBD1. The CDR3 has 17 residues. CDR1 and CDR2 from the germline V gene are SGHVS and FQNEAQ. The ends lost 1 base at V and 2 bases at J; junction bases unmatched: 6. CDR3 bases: TGTGCCAGCAGCTTAGGGCAGGGGGCTTTGACTAATGAAAAACTGTTTTTT. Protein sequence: CASSLGQGALTNEKLFF.

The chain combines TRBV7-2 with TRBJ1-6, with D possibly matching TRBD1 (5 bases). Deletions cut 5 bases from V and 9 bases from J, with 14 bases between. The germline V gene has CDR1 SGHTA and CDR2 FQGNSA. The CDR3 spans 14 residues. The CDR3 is CASSLWGEGSPLHF. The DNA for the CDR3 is TGTGCCAGCAGCCTCTGGGGGGAAGGTTCACCCCTCCACTTT.

CDR3: CASSYSGPFNYGYTF. Here the CDR3 DNA reads TGTGCCAGCAGCTACTCGGGACCCTTTAACTATGGCTACACCTTC. This chain connects TRBV7-2 to TRBJ1-2; possible D gene TRBD1, 5 bases. This CDR3 has 15 amino acids. Germline V CDR1 and CDR2: SGHTA, FQGNSA. The V and J ends lost 4 bases and 1 base respectively, with 13 bases between them.

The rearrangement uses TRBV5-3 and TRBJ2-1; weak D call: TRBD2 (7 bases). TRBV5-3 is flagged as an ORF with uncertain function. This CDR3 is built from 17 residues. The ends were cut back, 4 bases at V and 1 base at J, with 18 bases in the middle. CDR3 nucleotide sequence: TGTGCCAGAAGCACCCCTGAGGGGGGGGTGTCCTACAATGAGCAGTTCTTC. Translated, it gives CARSTPEGGVSYNEQFF.

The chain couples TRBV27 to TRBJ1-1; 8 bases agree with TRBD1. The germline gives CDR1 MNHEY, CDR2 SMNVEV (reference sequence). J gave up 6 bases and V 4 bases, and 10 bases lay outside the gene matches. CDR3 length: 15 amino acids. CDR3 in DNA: TGTGCCAGCAGTTCGGCAGGGGGCGGAGGCTCTGAAGCTTTCTTT. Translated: CASSSAGGGGSEAFF.

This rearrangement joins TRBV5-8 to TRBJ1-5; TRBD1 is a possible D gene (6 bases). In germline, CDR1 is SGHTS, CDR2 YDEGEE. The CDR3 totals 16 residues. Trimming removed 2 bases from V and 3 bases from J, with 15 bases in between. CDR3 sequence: CASSLSGRGLNQPQHF. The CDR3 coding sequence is TGTGCCAGCAGCTTAAGCGGCAGGGGACTCAATCAGCCCCAGCATTTT.

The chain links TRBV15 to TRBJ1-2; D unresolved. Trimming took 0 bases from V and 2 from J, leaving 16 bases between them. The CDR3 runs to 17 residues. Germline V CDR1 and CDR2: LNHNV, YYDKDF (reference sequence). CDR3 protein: CATSREEGSNKNYGYTF. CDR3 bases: TGTGCCACCAGCAGAGAAGAGGGCAGCAACAAAAACTATGGCTACACCTTC. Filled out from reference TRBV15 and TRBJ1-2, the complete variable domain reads DAMVIQNPRYQVTQFGKPVTLSCSQTLNHNVMYWYQQKSSQAPKLLFHYYDKDFNNEADTPDNFQSRRPNTSFCFLDIRSPGLGDTAMYLCATSREEGSNKNYGYTFGSGTRLTVV.

The CDR3 DNA reads TGTGCCAGCAGCTTAGACAGGGTCCCCGGGGAGCTGTTTTTT. Translation: CASSLDRVPGELFF. This sequence joins TRBV7-2 and TRBJ2-2; D may be TRBD1 (6 bases). CDR1 SGHTA and CDR2 FQGNSA come from the germline V gene. The CDR3 covers 14 residues. Trimming left V 1 base short and J 6 bases short, with 9 bases between.

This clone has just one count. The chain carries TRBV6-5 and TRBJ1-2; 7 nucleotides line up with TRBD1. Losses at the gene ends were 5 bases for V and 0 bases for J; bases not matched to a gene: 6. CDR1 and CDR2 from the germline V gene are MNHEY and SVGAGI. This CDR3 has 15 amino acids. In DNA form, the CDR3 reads TGTGCCAGCAGTAAACGACAGGGATCTAACTATGGCTACACCTTC. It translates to CASSKRQGSNYGYTF.

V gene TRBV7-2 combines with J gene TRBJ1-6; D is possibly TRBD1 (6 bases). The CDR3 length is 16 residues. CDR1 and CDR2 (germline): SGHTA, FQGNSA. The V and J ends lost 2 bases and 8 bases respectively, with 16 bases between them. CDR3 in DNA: TGTGCCAGCAGCTTAAGGTCCGGGGGCGCGGATTCACCCCTCCACTTT. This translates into CASSLRSGGADSPLHF.

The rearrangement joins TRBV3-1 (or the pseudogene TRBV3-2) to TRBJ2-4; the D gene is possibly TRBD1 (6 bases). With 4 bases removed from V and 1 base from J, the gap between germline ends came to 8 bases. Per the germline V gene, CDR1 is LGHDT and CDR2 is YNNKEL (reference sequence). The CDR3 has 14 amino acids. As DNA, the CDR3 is TGTGCCAGCAGCCGGCAGGGGGCCAAAAACATTCAGTACTTC. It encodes CASSRQGAKNIQYF.

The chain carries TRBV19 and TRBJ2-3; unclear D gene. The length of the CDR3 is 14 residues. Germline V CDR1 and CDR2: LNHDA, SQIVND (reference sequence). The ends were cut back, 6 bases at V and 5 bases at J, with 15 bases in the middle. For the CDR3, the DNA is TGTGCCAGTAGGATCGACACGGAGTTAGATACGCAGTATTTT. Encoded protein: CASRIDTELDTQYF.

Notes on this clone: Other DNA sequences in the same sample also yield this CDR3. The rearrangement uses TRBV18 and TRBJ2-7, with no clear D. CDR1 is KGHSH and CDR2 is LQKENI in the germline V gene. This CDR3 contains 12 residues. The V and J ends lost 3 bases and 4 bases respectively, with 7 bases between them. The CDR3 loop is CASSPGSYEQYF. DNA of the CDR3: TGTGCCAGCTCACCGGGCAGTTACGAGCAGTACTTC.

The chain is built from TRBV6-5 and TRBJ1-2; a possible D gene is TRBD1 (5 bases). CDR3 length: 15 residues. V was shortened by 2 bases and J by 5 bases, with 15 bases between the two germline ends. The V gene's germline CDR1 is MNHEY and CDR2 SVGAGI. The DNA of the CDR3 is TGTGCCAGCAGTTACGGCAGGGACCCTCGGTATGGCTACACCTTC. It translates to CASSYGRDPRYGYTF.

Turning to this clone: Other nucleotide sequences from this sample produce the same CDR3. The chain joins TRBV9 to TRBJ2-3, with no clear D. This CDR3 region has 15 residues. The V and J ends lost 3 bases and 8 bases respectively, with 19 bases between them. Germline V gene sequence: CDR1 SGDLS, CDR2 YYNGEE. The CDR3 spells CASSAHNTPRATQYF. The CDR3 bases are TGTGCCAGCAGCGCGCATAATACCCCGAGAGCTACGCAGTATTTT.

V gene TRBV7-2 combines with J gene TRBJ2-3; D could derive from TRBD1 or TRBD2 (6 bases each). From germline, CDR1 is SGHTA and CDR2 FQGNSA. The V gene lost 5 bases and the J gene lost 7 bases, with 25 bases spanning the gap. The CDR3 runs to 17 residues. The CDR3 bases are TGTGCCAGCAGCCTCGACCTCCGGAGGGGGATAACGAATACGCAGTATTTT. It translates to CASSLDLRRGITNTQYF.

CDR3 sequence: CASSLAGASGESYEQYF. Written as DNA, the CDR3 is TGTGCCAGCAGCTTAGCTGGGGCTAGCGGGGAATCCTACGAGCAGTACTTC. This rearrangement joins TRBV7-2 to TRBJ2-7; 9 bases line up with TRBD2. The length of the CDR3 is 17 residues. The trim removed 0 bases at V and 1 base at J, leaving 7 bases unmatched. Looked up from germline, CDR1 is SGHTA and CDR2 is FQGNSA.

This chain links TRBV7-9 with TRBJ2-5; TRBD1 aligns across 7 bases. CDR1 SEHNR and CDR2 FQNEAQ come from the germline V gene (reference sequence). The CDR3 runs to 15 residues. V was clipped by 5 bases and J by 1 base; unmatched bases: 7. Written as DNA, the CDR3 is TGTGCCAGCAGCCCGGCGGACAGGATCCAAGAGACCCAGTACTTC. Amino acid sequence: CASSPADRIQETQYF.

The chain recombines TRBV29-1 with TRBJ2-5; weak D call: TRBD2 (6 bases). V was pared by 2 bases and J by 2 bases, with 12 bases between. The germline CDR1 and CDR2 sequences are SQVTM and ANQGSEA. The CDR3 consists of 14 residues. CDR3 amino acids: CSVERGTGQETQYF. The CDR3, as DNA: TGCAGCGTTGAACGCGGGACTGGTCAAGAGACCCAGTACTTC.

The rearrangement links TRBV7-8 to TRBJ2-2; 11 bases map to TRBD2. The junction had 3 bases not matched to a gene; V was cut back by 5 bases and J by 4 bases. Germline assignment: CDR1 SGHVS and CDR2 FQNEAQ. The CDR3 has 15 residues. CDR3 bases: TGTGCCAGCAGCGAACTAGCGGGGGTCACCGGGGAGCTGTTTTTT. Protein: CASSELAGVTGELFF. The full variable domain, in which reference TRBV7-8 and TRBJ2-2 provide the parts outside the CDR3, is GAGVSQSPRYKVAKRGQDVALRCDPISGHVSLFWYQQALGQGPEFLTYFQNEAQLDKSGLPSDRFFAERPEGSVSTLKIQRTQQEDSAVYLCASSELAGVTGELFFGEGSRLTVL.

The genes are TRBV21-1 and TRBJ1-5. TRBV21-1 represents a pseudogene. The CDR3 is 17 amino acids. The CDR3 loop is CASSKVTQEAYGQPQHF. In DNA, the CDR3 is TGTGCCAGCAGCAAAGTCACGCAGGAGGCGTACGGTCAGCCCCAGCATTTT.

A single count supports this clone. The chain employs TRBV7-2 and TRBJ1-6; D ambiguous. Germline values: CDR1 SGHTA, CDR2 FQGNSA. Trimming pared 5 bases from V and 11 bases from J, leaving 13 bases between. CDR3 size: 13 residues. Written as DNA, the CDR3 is TGTGCCAGCAGCGGAAATACAGCACCACCCCTCCACTTT. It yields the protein CASSGNTAPPLHF.

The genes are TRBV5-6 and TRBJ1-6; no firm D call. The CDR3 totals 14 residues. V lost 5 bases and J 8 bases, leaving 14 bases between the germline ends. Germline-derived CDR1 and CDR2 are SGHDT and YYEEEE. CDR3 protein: CASSWGMADSPLHF. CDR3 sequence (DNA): TGTGCCAGCAGTTGGGGAATGGCGGATTCACCCCTCCACTTT. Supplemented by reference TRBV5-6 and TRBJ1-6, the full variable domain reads DAGVTQSPTHLIKTRGQQVTLRCSPKSGHDTVSWYQQALGQGPQFIFQYYEEEERQRGNFPDRFSGHQFPNYSSELNVNALLLGDSALYLCASSWGMADSPLHFGNGTRLTVT.